This T cell receptor beta chain was sequenced in a study of T cell responses to AZD1222 COVID-19 vaccine. The CDR3 runs 15 residues. Trimming left V 4 bases short and J 8 bases short, with 17 bases between. Per germline, CDR1 SEHNR and CDR2 FQNEAQ (reference sequence). Clones were sequenced by immunoSEQ multiplex PCR, and TCRdb holds only the in-frame ones, with some missing. The sample carries approximately 74,000 clones, more than 80% recorded once. V usage is TRBV7-9 and J usage is TRBJ1-4; no clear D. Material: peripheral blood, obtained on day 0 of AZD1222 vaccination. The clonotype originates from an adult in good health. The CDR3 region is CASSWEGISSEKLFF. CDR3 nucleotide sequence: TGTGCCAGCAGCTGGGAAGGCATTTCTAGCGAAAAACTGTTTTTT.